A single sample is the source of the 32 T cell receptor beta chains below, sequenced in a study of T cells in localized non-small cell lung cancer. TCRdb's table, derived via immunoSEQ multiplex PCR, lists solely in-frame clones and lacks some. Altogether 2,000 to 2,500 clones are present, roughly 40% being singletons, with the ten largest covering about 9%. Source: lung tumor tissue, taken before any cancer treatment. The receptor set was obtained from a male donor at least 60 years old with stage II squamous cell lung carcinoma.

The chain employs TRBV11-3 and TRBJ2-3; a weak D match, TRBD2 (6 bases). The CDR3 covers 15 residues. Trimming shortened V by 5 bases and J by 0 bases, and 12 bases separated the two germline ends. CDR1 SGHNT and CDR2 YENEEA come from the germline V gene. The CDR3 coding sequence is TGTGCCAGCAGCCCCGGGAGAATTAGCACAGATACGCAGTATTTT. Protein product: CASSPGRISTDTQYF.

The V call is TRBV11-3, the J call TRBJ2-3; TRBD2 aligns across 9 bases. This CDR3 comprises 14 residues. Germline V gene data show CDR1 as SGHNT and CDR2 as YENEEA. The trim removed 5 bases at V and 4 bases at J, leaving 4 bases unmatched. Here the CDR3 reads CASSLSGRPDTQYF. DNA of the CDR3: TGTGCCAGCAGCCTGAGCGGGAGGCCAGATACGCAGTATTTT.

The chain links TRBV19 to TRBJ2-2; 9 nucleotides line up with TRBD1. Trimming removed 4 bases from V and 6 bases from J; junction bases left unmatched: 9. CDR1 is LNHDA and CDR2 is SQIVND in the germline V gene (reference sequence). This CDR3 region has 16 residues. CDR3 in amino acids: CASSTPGQGYPGELFF. CDR3 DNA sequence: TGTGCCAGTAGTACTCCGGGACAGGGATATCCCGGGGAGCTGTTTTTT.

In this sample, this clone turned up a few times. The CDR3 bases are TGTGCCACCAGCAGAGGGACAGTCGCAGGGACTGAAGCTTTCTTT. It specifies CATSRGTVAGTEAFF. V and J are TRBV15 and TRBJ1-1; D may be TRBD1 (6 bases). V was cut by 1 base and J by 5 bases, with 14 bases left in between. Germline V lookup: CDR1 LNHNV, CDR2 YYDKDF (reference sequence). The CDR3 loop spans 15 amino acids. The full variable domain, in which reference TRBV15 and TRBJ1-1 provide the parts outside the CDR3, is DAMVIQNPRYQVTQFGKPVTLSCSQTLNHNVMYWYQQKSSQAPKLLFHYYDKDFNNEADTPDNFQSRRPNTSFCFLDIRSPGLGDTAMYLCATSRGTVAGTEAFFGQGTRLTVV.

This clone has a handful of counts. The chain has TRBV8-2 and TRBJ1-3; whether TRBD1, the table's D call, matches the DNA was not checked. TRBV8-2 has pseudogene status. CDR3 length equals 16 residues. The CDR3 DNA follows: TGTGCCAGCAGTTTAAAGGGACACTCCTCTGGAAACACCATATATTTT. Its protein product is CASSLKGHSSGNTIYF.

The V and J genes are TRBV19 and TRBJ1-4; D ambiguous. The CDR3 runs 16 residues. Per the germline V gene, CDR1 is LNHDA and CDR2 is SQIVND (reference sequence). V was clipped by 4 bases and J by 7 bases, with 19 bases between them. The CDR3 DNA is TGTGCCAGTAGTAGGCACAGCTTAAATGGTGGTGAAAAACTGTTTTTT. Its protein is CASSRHSLNGGEKLFF. Combining the CDR3 with reference TRBV19 and TRBJ1-4 gives the whole variable domain DGGITQSPKYLFRKEGQNVTLSCEQNLNHDAMYWYRQDPGQGLRLIYYSQIVNDFQKGDIAEGYSVSREKKESFPLTVTSAQKNPTAFYLCASSRHSLNGGEKLFFGSGTQLSVL.

V usage is TRBV7-5 and J usage is TRBJ2-3; the table gives TRBD2 as D, unverified against the DNA. TRBV7-5 is a known pseudogene. The CDR3 covers 19 residues. The CDR3 DNA reads as TGTGCCAGCATTAGGGGGACGGGGGAACCTGGACTAGCAACGGATACGCAGTATTTT. Protein product: CASIRGTGEPGLATDTQYF.

The genes are TRBV14 and TRBJ1-3; D is uncertain. In germline, CDR1 is SGHDN, CDR2 FVKESK. Deletions cut 4 bases from V and 0 bases from J, with 10 bases between. This CDR3 region has 15 residues. CDR3 coding DNA: TGTGCCAGCAGCCCTGGACTGATCTCTGGAAACACCATATATTTT. Encoded protein: CASSPGLISGNTIYF.

The chain carries TRBV6-8 and TRBJ2-1; the D gene is possibly TRBD1 (5 bases). The CDR3 is made up of 13 amino acids. V dropped 2 bases and J dropped 13 bases, with 15 bases sitting between them. Germline CDR1 is MNHGY and CDR2 is SAAAGT. The CDR3 spells CASSYGPRGFQFF. DNA of the CDR3: TGTGCCAGCAGTTACGGACCAAGGGGCTTTCAGTTCTTC.

This clone was seen only a few times. The chain couples TRBV1 to TRBJ2-3; the DNA was not used to check the table's D call, TRBD1. TRBV1 is annotated as a pseudogene. This CDR3 has 15 residues. The CDR3 DNA follows: TGCGCCAGCAGCCAGGACGGACAGGGTAGGGGTACGCAGTATTTT. Protein: CASSQDGQGRGTQYF.

V usage is TRBV6-8 and J usage is TRBJ2-6, with 7 bases lining up with TRBD1. The V segment lost 4 bases and the J segment 1 base; nucleotides outside the gene matches: 4. The germline gives CDR1 MNHGY, CDR2 SAAAGT. The length of the CDR3 is 16 residues. The CDR3: CASSSLRGSGANVLTF. The DNA of the CDR3 is TGTGCCAGCAGTTCCCTCAGGGGGTCTGGGGCCAACGTCCTGACTTTC.

The chain is built from TRBV12-5 and TRBJ2-7, with D uncertain. V shed 6 bases and J shed 5 bases, with 23 bases lying between them. This CDR3 is built from 16 residues. Germline V gives CDR1 LGHNT, CDR2 FRNRAP. The CDR3 sequence: CASGPFPGRLFDEQYF. CDR3 in DNA: TGTGCTAGTGGCCCCTTCCCCGGCAGGCTTTTTGACGAGCAGTACTTC. Full variable domain (rest looked up from reference TRBV12-5 and TRBJ2-7): DARVTQTPRHKVTEMGQEVTMRCQPILGHNTVFWYRQTMMQGLELLAYFRNRAPLDDSGMPKDRFSAEMPDATLATLKIQPSEPRDSAVYFCASGPFPGRLFDEQYFGPGTRLTVT.

This clone has just one count. This chain uses TRBV28 with TRBJ2-3, with 7 nucleotides matching TRBD2. CDR3 length equals 18 residues. V was clipped by 1 base and J by 4 bases; unmatched bases: 14. The germline CDR1 and CDR2 sequences are MDHEN and SYDVKM. The CDR3 loop is CASSLFLRGSVWADTQYF. The DNA of the CDR3 is TGTGCCAGCAGTTTATTCCTGCGCGGGAGTGTATGGGCAGATACGCAGTATTTT.

V usage is TRBV18 and J usage is TRBJ1-5, with 9 bases lining up with TRBD1. J lost 0 bases, V lost 2 bases, and 2 bases had no gene match. The CDR3 has 16 residues. Germline V CDR1 and CDR2: KGHSH, LQKENI. The CDR3, as DNA: TGTGCCAGCTCACCAGACAGGGGGATTAGCAATCAGCCCCAGCATTTT. Protein: CASSPDRGISNQPQHF.

The CDR3 loop reads CATSRDPVGGLSTDTQYF. The CDR3 nucleotides are TGTGCCACCAGCAGAGATCCCGTAGGGGGTCTGAGCACAGATACGCAGTATTTT. This chain connects TRBV15 to TRBJ2-3, with a tentative D call TRBD1 (6 bases). Germline V gene lookup returns CDR1 LNHNV and CDR2 YYDKDF (reference sequence). Trimming took 0 bases from V and 0 from J, leaving 16 bases between them. CDR3 length: 18 residues.

This clone turned up a few times. The chain couples TRBV6-8 to TRBJ2-7; D may correspond to TRBD1 or TRBD2 (6 bases each). V lost 6 bases to trimming and J lost 1 base, with 16 bases between them. The germline gives CDR1 MNHGY, CDR2 SAAAGT. This CDR3 region has 15 residues. The CDR3 DNA follows: TGTGCCAGCAGGCAAGGGGGGCTCGGGTCCTACGAGCAGTACTTC. It yields the protein CASRQGGLGSYEQYF.

J is TRBJ1-2 and V is TRBV12-5; 7 bases match TRBD1. With V trimmed by 6 bases and J by 2 bases, 6 bases remained unmatched. This CDR3 comprises 14 residues. Germline lookup yields CDR1 LGHNT and CDR2 FRNRAP. CDR3 in DNA: TGTGCTAGTGGCAGTGACAGGGTGAACTATGGCTACACCTTC. Translating gives CASGSDRVNYGYTF.

The chain has TRBV28 and TRBJ1-4, with a possible D match to TRBD1 (6 bases). Germline V CDR1 and CDR2: MDHEN, SYDVKM. The CDR3 totals 16 residues. Trimming stripped 3 bases from V and 0 bases from J, with 11 bases between. The CDR3, as DNA: TGTGCCAGCAGTTTTTCAGGGGCAGCAACTAATGAAAAACTGTTTTTT. Its translation: CASSFSGAATNEKLFF.

The V call is TRBV23-1, the J call TRBJ2-2, with 9 bases lining up with TRBD1. TRBV23-1 is marked as an open reading frame, function uncertain. V lost 2 bases to trimming and J lost 1 base; unmatched junction nucleotides: 2. This CDR3 has 16 amino acids. DNA of the CDR3: TGCGCCAGCAGTCAAGAGGGACAGGGGAACACCGGGGAGCTGTTTTTT. This encodes CASSQEGQGNTGELFF.

The chain employs TRBV9 and TRBJ2-7; D is perhaps TRBD2 (6 bases). The CDR3 is made up of 15 amino acids. Trimming shortened V by 4 bases and J by 7 bases, and 21 bases separated the two germline ends. CDR1 is SGDLS and CDR2 is YYNGEE in the germline V gene. DNA of the CDR3: TGTGCCAGCAGCCGGGCGGCGGGGCTCTCGGGTGAGCAGTACTTC. Translated, it gives CASSRAAGLSGEQYF.

The table lists this clone with a few counts. The genes are TRBV28 and TRBJ2-7; no clear D. Germline values: CDR1 MDHEN, CDR2 SYDVKM. There are 14 residues in the CDR3. V gave up 3 bases and J gave up 9 bases, with 18 bases separating them. The CDR3 protein is CASSLARLAFGQYF. CDR3 nucleotide sequence: TGTGCCAGCAGTTTGGCCCGGCTGGCGTTCGGGCAGTACTTC.

This clone was seen more than once but under ten times. The rearrangement uses TRBV28 and TRBJ2-2; maybe TRBD2 (6 bases). The CDR3 totals 15 residues. The germline gives CDR1 MDHEN, CDR2 SYDVKM. The V gene lost 3 bases and the J gene lost 2 bases, with 10 bases spanning the gap. CDR3 coding DNA: TGTGCCAGCAGTTTTTGGGCGGGAAACACCGGGGAGCTGTTTTTT. Amino acid sequence: CASSFWAGNTGELFF.

This clone has a handful of counts. V gene TRBV6-8 combines with J gene TRBJ2-5; 10 bases are shared with TRBD2. Germline-derived CDR1 and CDR2 are MNHGY and SAAAGT. There are 12 residues in the CDR3. Germline trimming cut 7 bases from V and 9 bases from J; bases unmatched to any gene: 5. The CDR3 loop reads CASKNSGGSQYF. DNA of the CDR3: TGTGCCAGCAAGAATAGCGGGGGGTCCCAGTACTTC.

The chain links TRBV6-8 to TRBJ2-3, with 8 bases aligning to TRBD2. CDR3 length: 15 residues. The ends lost 2 bases at V and 4 bases at J; junction bases unmatched: 5. Germline-derived CDR1 and CDR2 are MNHGY and SAAAGT. The CDR3 nucleotides are TGTGCCAGCAGTTACGGGCTAGCGGGTTCAGATACGCAGTATTTT. The encoded protein is CASSYGLAGSDTQYF.

V usage is TRBV19 and J usage is TRBJ2-5, with TRBD1 identical over 7 bases. The CDR3 extends over 14 amino acids. Germline trimming cut 6 bases from V and 5 bases from J; bases unmatched to any gene: 9. Germline values: CDR1 LNHDA, CDR2 SQIVND (reference sequence). CDR3 region: CASREIGGEETQYF. DNA for the CDR3: TGTGCCAGTAGGGAAATAGGGGGCGAGGAGACCCAGTACTTC.

This rearrangement joins TRBV18 to TRBJ2-7, with D perhaps given as TRBD1 or TRBD2 (5 bases each). V lost 6 bases and J lost 3, with 12 bases in between. The CDR3 is 13 amino acids. Germline CDR1 and CDR2: KGHSH and LQKENI. Here the CDR3 DNA reads TGTGCCAGCTCGCCGGGGACGAACTACGAGCAGTACTTC. Translating gives CASSPGTNYEQYF.

V and J are TRBV18 and TRBJ1-2; D is ambiguous. The CDR3 is made up of 15 amino acids. Trimming left V 3 bases short and J 0 bases short, with 11 bases between. Germline lookup yields CDR1 KGHSH and CDR2 LQKENI. CDR3 sequence: CASSPERITNYGYTF. The CDR3 DNA sequence: TGTGCCAGCTCACCGGAACGGATAACTAACTATGGCTACACCTTC.

This CDR3 reads CASSPKLGVNYGYTF. CDR3 sequence (DNA): TGTGCCAGCTCACCAAAGCTAGGGGTGAACTATGGCTACACCTTC. The V gene is TRBV18, the J gene TRBJ1-2; D perhaps matches TRBD1 (5 bases). The V and J ends lost 2 bases and 2 bases respectively, with 12 bases between them. Germline V gives CDR1 KGHSH, CDR2 LQKENI. The CDR3 contains 15 residues.

By proportion, this clone is medium-sized. The chain has TRBV28 and TRBJ2-3; D is undetermined. V was trimmed by 6 bases and J by 0 bases, leaving 4 bases between them. From germline, CDR1 is MDHEN and CDR2 SYDVKM. This CDR3 contains 12 residues. This CDR3 reads CASSPSTDTQYF. CDR3 nucleotide sequence: TGTGCCAGCAGCCCTAGCACAGATACGCAGTATTTT.

In this sample, this clone is medium-sized. In DNA form, the CDR3 reads TGTGCCAGCAGTCGCTCAGGGGGCGCAAATGGCTACACCTTC. Amino acid sequence: CASSRSGGANGYTF. V is TRBV11-3 and J is TRBJ1-2; 8 bases line up with TRBD1. The ends lost 6 bases at V and 6 bases at J; junction bases unmatched: 9. The CDR3 has 14 residues. Germline-derived CDR1 and CDR2 are SGHNT and YENEEA.

This clone has only a few counts. The rearrangement uses TRBV29-1 and TRBJ2-2; D is possibly TRBD2 (5 bases). This CDR3 is built from 14 residues. Germline V gene sequence: CDR1 SQVTM, CDR2 ANQGSEA. V lost 4 bases and J lost 0, with 9 bases in between. Written as DNA, the CDR3 is TGCAGCGTTGGAAGCGGACCGAACACCGGGGAGCTGTTTTTT. It specifies CSVGSGPNTGELFF.

J is TRBJ2-7 and V is TRBV6-8; 7 bases align to TRBD2. The junction had 10 bases not matched to a gene; V was cut back by 2 bases and J by 3 bases. The CDR3 has 16 residues. Germline V gene lookup returns CDR1 MNHGY and CDR2 SAAAGT. The CDR3, as DNA: TGTGCCAGCAGTTACCAAGAGACTAGCAGCCACTACGAGCAGTACTTC. Encoded protein: CASSYQETSSHYEQYF.